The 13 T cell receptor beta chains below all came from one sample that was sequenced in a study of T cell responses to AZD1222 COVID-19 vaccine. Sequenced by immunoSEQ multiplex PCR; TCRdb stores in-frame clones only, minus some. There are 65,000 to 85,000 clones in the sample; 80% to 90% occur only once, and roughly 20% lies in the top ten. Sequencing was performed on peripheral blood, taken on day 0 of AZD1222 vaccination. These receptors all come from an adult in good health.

The CDR3 DNA follows: TGCGCCAGCAGCTTGGTGACTGGTGGAGGGGAGACCCAGTACTTC. Its translation: CASSLVTGGGETQYF. This chain links TRBV5-1 with TRBJ2-5; TRBD2 is a possible D gene (6 bases). Germline CDR1 reads SGHRS; CDR2 reads YFSETQ. The CDR3 loop spans 15 amino acids. The germline V and J ends were trimmed by 0 bases and 5 bases, with 14 bases remaining between them.

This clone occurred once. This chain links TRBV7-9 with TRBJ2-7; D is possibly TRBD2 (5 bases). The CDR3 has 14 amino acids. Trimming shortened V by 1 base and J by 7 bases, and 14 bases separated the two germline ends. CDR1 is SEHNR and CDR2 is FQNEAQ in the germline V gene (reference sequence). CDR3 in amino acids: CASSLVGMDTEQYF. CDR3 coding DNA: TGTGCCAGCAGCTTAGTCGGGATGGATACGGAGCAGTACTTC.

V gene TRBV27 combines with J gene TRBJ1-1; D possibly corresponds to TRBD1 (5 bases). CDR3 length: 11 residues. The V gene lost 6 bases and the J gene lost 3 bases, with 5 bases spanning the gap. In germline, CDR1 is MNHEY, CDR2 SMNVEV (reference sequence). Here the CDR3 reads CASRGHTEAFF. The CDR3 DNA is TGTGCCAGCAGGGGACACACTGAAGCTTTCTTT.

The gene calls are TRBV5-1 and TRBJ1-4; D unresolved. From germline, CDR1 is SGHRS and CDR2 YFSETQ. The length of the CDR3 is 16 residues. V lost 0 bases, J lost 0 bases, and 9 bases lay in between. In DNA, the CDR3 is TGCGCCAGCAGCTTGGTAGGAGCCCCAACTAATGAAAAACTGTTTTTT. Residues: CASSLVGAPTNEKLFF.

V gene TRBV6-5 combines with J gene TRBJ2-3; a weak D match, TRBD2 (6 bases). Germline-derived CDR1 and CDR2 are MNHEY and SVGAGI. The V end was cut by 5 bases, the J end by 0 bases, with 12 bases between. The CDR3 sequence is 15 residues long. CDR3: CASSTQRVSTDTQYF. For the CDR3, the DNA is TGTGCCAGCAGTACCCAGCGGGTTAGCACAGATACGCAGTATTTT.

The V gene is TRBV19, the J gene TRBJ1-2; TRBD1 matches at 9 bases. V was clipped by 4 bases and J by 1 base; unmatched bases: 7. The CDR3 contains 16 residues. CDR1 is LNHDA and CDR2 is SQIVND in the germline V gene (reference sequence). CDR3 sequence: CASSRPTGGINYGYTF. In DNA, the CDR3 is TGTGCCAGTAGTAGACCCACAGGGGGCATTAACTATGGCTACACCTTC.

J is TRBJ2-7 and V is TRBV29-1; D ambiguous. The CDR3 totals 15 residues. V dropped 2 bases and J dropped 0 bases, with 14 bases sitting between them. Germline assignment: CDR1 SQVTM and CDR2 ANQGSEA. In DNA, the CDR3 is TGCAGCGTTGAATTCACTGCCACCAGCTCCTACGAGCAGTACTTC. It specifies CSVEFTATSSYEQYF.

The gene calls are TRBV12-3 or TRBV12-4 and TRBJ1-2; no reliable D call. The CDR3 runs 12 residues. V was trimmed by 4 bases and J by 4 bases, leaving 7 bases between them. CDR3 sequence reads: CASSSRLYGYTF. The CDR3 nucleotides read TGTGCCAGCAGTTCGAGGCTCTATGGCTACACCTTC.

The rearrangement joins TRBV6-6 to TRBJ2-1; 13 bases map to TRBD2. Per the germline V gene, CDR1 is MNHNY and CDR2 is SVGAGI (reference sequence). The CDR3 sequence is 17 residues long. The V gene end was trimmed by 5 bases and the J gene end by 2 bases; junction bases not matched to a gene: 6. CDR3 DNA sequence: TGTGCCAGCAGTCCTGGACTAGCGGGAGATCCCTACAATGAGCAGTTCTTC. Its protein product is CASSPGLAGDPYNEQFF.

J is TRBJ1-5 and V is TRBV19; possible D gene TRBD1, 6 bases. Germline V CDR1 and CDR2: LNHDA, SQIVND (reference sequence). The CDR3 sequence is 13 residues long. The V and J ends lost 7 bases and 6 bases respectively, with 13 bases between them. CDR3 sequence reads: CASTGMGAQPQHF. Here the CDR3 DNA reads TGTGCCAGTACGGGGATGGGGGCTCAGCCCCAGCATTTT.

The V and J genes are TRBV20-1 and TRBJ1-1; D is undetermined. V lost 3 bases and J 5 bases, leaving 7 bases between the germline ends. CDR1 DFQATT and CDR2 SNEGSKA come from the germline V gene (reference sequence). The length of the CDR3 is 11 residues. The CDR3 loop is CSARDGTEAFF. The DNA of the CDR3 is TGCAGTGCTAGGGATGGGACTGAAGCTTTCTTT.

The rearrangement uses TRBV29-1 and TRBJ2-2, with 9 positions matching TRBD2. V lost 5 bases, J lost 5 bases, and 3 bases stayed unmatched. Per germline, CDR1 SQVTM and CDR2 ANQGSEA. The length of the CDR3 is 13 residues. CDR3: CSVISGRTGELFF. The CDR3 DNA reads TGCAGCGTTATTAGCGGGAGAACCGGGGAGCTGTTTTTT.

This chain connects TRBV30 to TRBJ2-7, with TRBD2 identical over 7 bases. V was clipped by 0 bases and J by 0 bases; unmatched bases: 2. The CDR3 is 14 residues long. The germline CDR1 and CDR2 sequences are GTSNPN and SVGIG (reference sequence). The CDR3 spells CAWSVAGSSYEQYF. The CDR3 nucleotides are TGTGCCTGGAGTGTAGCGGGGAGCTCCTACGAGCAGTACTTC. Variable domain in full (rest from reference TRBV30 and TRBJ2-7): SQTIHQWPATLVQPVGSPLSLECTVEGTSNPNLYWYRQAAGRGLQLLFYSVGIGQISSEVPQNLSASRPQDRQFILSSKKLLLSDSGFYLCAWSVAGSSYEQYFGPGTRLTVT.